Listed below are T cell receptor beta chains from one sample, sequenced in a study of Ad26.COV2.S vaccination and SARS-CoV-2 variants. Clones were read by immunoSEQ multiplex PCR, and TCRdb kept only the in-frame ones, dropping some. This sample has around 250,000 clones; 80% to 90% occur once, and the top ten carry about 3.6%. The sample consisted of peripheral blood, taken in a trial of Ad26.COV2.S vaccine versus placebo. The receptors originated from a person between 18 and 65 years old who received the Ad26.COV2.S COVID-19 vaccine or a placebo. The CDR3 runs from the conserved cysteine through the conserved F or W. Each record gives: clone size, V gene, CDR3 length, D gene, J gene, CDR3 DNA, CDR3 protein. A D gene is named only where the DNA matches it firmly. Rows give clone size only sometimes, using once, few, many, or a class for an expanded clone.

clone_size: NA; v_call: TRBV5-5; cdr3_length: 13; d_call: TRBD1; j_call: TRBJ2-2; cdr3_nt: TGTGCCAGCAGCCGGACAGGGCCCGGGGAGCTGTTTTTT; cdr3_aa: CASSRTGPGELFF
clone_size: few; v_call: TRBV7-2; cdr3_length: 15; d_call: TRBD1; j_call: TRBJ1-1; cdr3_nt: TGTGCCAGCAGCCGCGGACAGGGGGCGTTCTGGGCAGCTTTCTTT; cdr3_aa: CASSRGQGAFWAAFF
clone_size: NA; v_call: TRBV7-9; cdr3_length: 15; d_call: NA; j_call: TRBJ1-1; cdr3_nt: TGTGCCAGCAGCTTGCCGACAGGCCAGAACACTGAAGCTTTCTTT; cdr3_aa: CASSLPTGQNTEAFF
clone_size: NA; v_call: TRBV6-5; cdr3_length: 15; d_call: NA; j_call: TRBJ1-1; cdr3_nt: TGTGCCAGCCGCCCCCGGTGGCAGGGGAACACTGAAGCTTTCTTT; cdr3_aa: CASRPRWQGNTEAFF
clone_size: NA; v_call: TRBV12-3/TRBV12-4; cdr3_length: 13; d_call: TRBD1; j_call: TRBJ1-4; cdr3_nt: TGTGCCAGCAGTCGGGACAGAGGGGAAAAACTGTTTTTT; cdr3_aa: CASSRDRGEKLFF
clone_size: once; v_call: TRBV14; cdr3_length: 14; d_call: NA; j_call: TRBJ1-2; cdr3_nt: TGTGCCAGCAGCCAAGCGGAACAGGGCTATGGCTACACCTTC; cdr3_aa: CASSQAEQGYGYTF
clone_size: NA; v_call: TRBV7-2; cdr3_length: 14; d_call: NA; j_call: TRBJ2-1; cdr3_nt: TGTGCCAGCAGCTTGGGGCCCTCCTACAATGAGCAGTTCTTC; cdr3_aa: CASSLGPSYNEQFF
clone_size: NA; v_call: TRBV9; cdr3_length: 16; d_call: NA; j_call: TRBJ2-1; cdr3_nt: TGTGCCAGCAGCGGTCGACCTCAGGTTGGCTACAATGAGCAGTTCTTC; cdr3_aa: CASSGRPQVGYNEQFF
clone_size: NA; v_call: TRBV5-5; cdr3_length: 14; d_call: NA; j_call: TRBJ2-7; cdr3_nt: TGTGCCAGCAGCTTGGCTACAGGATTCTACGAGCAGTACTTC; cdr3_aa: CASSLATGFYEQYF
clone_size: NA; v_call: TRBV2; cdr3_length: 11; d_call: NA; j_call: TRBJ2-5; cdr3_nt: TGTGCCAGCAGTGAAAGGGAGACCCAGTACTTC; cdr3_aa: CASSERETQYF
clone_size: once; v_call: TRBV2; cdr3_length: 16; d_call: NA; j_call: TRBJ2-7; cdr3_nt: TGTGCCAGCAGTGTTCTGGGGGCAACTACCGCCTACGAGCAGTACTTC; cdr3_aa: CASSVLGATTAYEQYF
clone_size: NA; v_call: TRBV28; cdr3_length: 11; d_call: NA; j_call: TRBJ2-1; cdr3_nt: TGTGCCAGCAGTTTATCCAGGCCACAGTTCTTC; cdr3_aa: CASSLSRPQFF
clone_size: once; v_call: TRBV6-5; cdr3_length: 15; d_call: NA; j_call: TRBJ2-7; cdr3_nt: TGTGCCAGGGGATCCAGGGTTGAGGATGCCTACGAGCAGTACTTC; cdr3_aa: CARGSRVEDAYEQYF
clone_size: NA; v_call: TRBV2; cdr3_length: 13; d_call: NA; j_call: TRBJ1-1; cdr3_nt: TGTGCCAGCACAGCGGGCCGGGGGACTGAAGCTTTCTTT; cdr3_aa: CASTAGRGTEAFF
clone_size: few; v_call: TRBV5-4; cdr3_length: 15; d_call: TRBD2; j_call: TRBJ2-7; cdr3_nt: TGTGCCAGCAGCTTGCTAGCGGGAGTCCCCTACGAGCAGTACTTC; cdr3_aa: CASSLLAGVPYEQYF
clone_size: NA; v_call: TRBV6-5; cdr3_length: 15; d_call: TRBD2; j_call: TRBJ2-7; cdr3_nt: TGTGCCAGCAGACACACTAGCGGGCCCTCCTACGAGCAGTACTTC; cdr3_aa: CASRHTSGPSYEQYF
clone_size: NA; v_call: TRBV4-3; cdr3_length: 15; d_call: TRBD2; j_call: TRBJ2-7; cdr3_nt: TGCGCCAGCAGCCCCCGGGAGCGGGGGGAAAGCGAGCAGTACTTC; cdr3_aa: CASSPRERGESEQYF
clone_size: NA; v_call: TRBV30; cdr3_length: 12; d_call: TRBD1; j_call: TRBJ2-5; cdr3_nt: TGTGCCTGGGGGACAGGGCAAGAGACCCAGTACTTC; cdr3_aa: CAWGTGQETQYF
clone_size: NA; v_call: TRBV11-1; cdr3_length: 15; d_call: TRBD2; j_call: TRBJ2-2; cdr3_nt: TGTGCCAGCAGTTTTCATAGCGGGATAGGCGGGGAGCTGTTTTTT; cdr3_aa: CASSFHSGIGGELFF
clone_size: NA; v_call: TRBV24-1; cdr3_length: 12; d_call: NA; j_call: TRBJ2-1; cdr3_nt: TGTGCCACCAGCGGCGACAGCTATGAGCAGTTCTTC; cdr3_aa: CATSGDSYEQFF
clone_size: NA; v_call: TRBV4-3; cdr3_length: 16; d_call: NA; j_call: TRBJ1-1; cdr3_nt: TGCGCCAGCAGCCAAGATCCCCAGGGGAGGGACACTGAAGCTTTCTTT; cdr3_aa: CASSQDPQGRDTEAFF
clone_size: NA; v_call: TRBV6-5; cdr3_length: 16; d_call: TRBD2; j_call: TRBJ2-4; cdr3_nt: TGTGCCAGCAGTTCCTCGACTAGCGTTGGCAAAAACATTCAGTACTTC; cdr3_aa: CASSSSTSVGKNIQYF
clone_size: NA; v_call: TRBV3-1/TRBV3-2; cdr3_length: 16; d_call: NA; j_call: TRBJ1-1; cdr3_nt: TGTGCCAGCAGCCAATATCACGGGGGCGAGAACACTGAAGCTTTCTTT; cdr3_aa: CASSQYHGGENTEAFF
clone_size: NA; v_call: TRBV7-2; cdr3_length: 16; d_call: NA; j_call: TRBJ1-5; cdr3_nt: TGTGCCAGCAGCTTAGCGCCGGGTTGGGGCAATCAGCCCCAGCATTTT; cdr3_aa: CASSLAPGWGNQPQHF
clone_size: many; v_call: TRBV5-4; cdr3_length: 13; d_call: NA; j_call: TRBJ2-7; cdr3_nt: TGTGCCAGCAGCTTACGGGACGGATACGAGCAGTACTTC; cdr3_aa: CASSLRDGYEQYF
clone_size: NA; v_call: TRBV10-3; cdr3_length: 15; d_call: TRBD2; j_call: TRBJ2-1; cdr3_nt: TGTGCCATCAGTGAAACCCAGCGGGGAGGCAATGAGCAGTTCTTC; cdr3_aa: CAISETQRGGNEQFF
clone_size: NA; v_call: TRBV5-6; cdr3_length: 15; d_call: NA; j_call: TRBJ1-1; cdr3_nt: TGTGCCAGCAGCTTGGTCGGGGCCAGGGCGACTGAAGCTTTCTTT; cdr3_aa: CASSLVGARATEAFF
clone_size: once; v_call: TRBV7-2; cdr3_length: 14; d_call: NA; j_call: TRBJ1-1; cdr3_nt: TGTGCCAGCAGCCTCGGGCCCCATGGGGCTGAAGCTTTCTTT; cdr3_aa: CASSLGPHGAEAFF
clone_size: NA; v_call: TRBV6-2/TRBV6-3; cdr3_length: 13; d_call: NA; j_call: TRBJ1-6; cdr3_nt: TGTGCCAGCAGTGCGCCCTGGTGGTCACCCCTCCACTTT; cdr3_aa: CASSAPWWSPLHF
clone_size: NA; v_call: TRBV2; cdr3_length: 15; d_call: NA; j_call: TRBJ2-7; cdr3_nt: TGTGCCAGCAGTGAAAGGGGTGGTAGCTACTACGAGCAGTACTTC; cdr3_aa: CASSERGGSYYEQYF
clone_size: few; v_call: TRBV5-6; cdr3_length: 14; d_call: NA; j_call: TRBJ1-6; cdr3_nt: TGTGCCAGCAGCCCGGACCTAAAAAATTCACCCCTCCACTTT; cdr3_aa: CASSPDLKNSPLHF
clone_size: once; v_call: TRBV18; cdr3_length: 16; d_call: NA; j_call: TRBJ2-2; cdr3_nt: TGTGCCAGCTCACTCCGCAGAGTAGCGAACACCGGGGAGCTGTTTTTT; cdr3_aa: CASSLRRVANTGELFF
clone_size: NA; v_call: TRBV30; cdr3_length: 12; d_call: NA; j_call: TRBJ1-1; cdr3_nt: TGTGCCTGGAGGGGCGGGAACACTGAAGCTTTCTTT; cdr3_aa: CAWRGGNTEAFF
clone_size: NA; v_call: TRBV14; cdr3_length: 17; d_call: NA; j_call: TRBJ2-5; cdr3_nt: TGTGCCAGCAGCCAATTGAATTGGGAAGGGATCCAAGAGACCCAGTACTTC; cdr3_aa: CASSQLNWEGIQETQYF
clone_size: NA; v_call: TRBV29-1; cdr3_length: 11; d_call: NA; j_call: TRBJ2-1; cdr3_nt: TGCAGCGTTGACTGGGGTGATGAGCAGTTCTTC; cdr3_aa: CSVDWGDEQFF
clone_size: NA; v_call: TRBV2; cdr3_length: 14; d_call: NA; j_call: TRBJ1-1; cdr3_nt: TGTGCCATTGGGAAGACAGGCCTCCCCACAGAAGCTTTCTTT; cdr3_aa: CAIGKTGLPTEAFF
clone_size: NA; v_call: TRBV29-1; cdr3_length: 16; d_call: TRBD2; j_call: TRBJ2-3; cdr3_nt: TGCAGCGTTGGCTTCCGGGGACTAGCGGGAGAGAACCCACAGTATTTT; cdr3_aa: CSVGFRGLAGENPQYF
clone_size: NA; v_call: TRBV6-1; cdr3_length: 15; d_call: NA; j_call: TRBJ1-1; cdr3_nt: TGTGCCAGCAGTGAATTCGGGGGGAAAAACACTGAAGCTTTCTTT; cdr3_aa: CASSEFGGKNTEAFF
clone_size: NA; v_call: TRBV18; cdr3_length: 12; d_call: NA; j_call: TRBJ1-1; cdr3_nt: TGTGCCAGCTCACCGGTGGCTTTTGAAGCTTTCTTT; cdr3_aa: CASSPVAFEAFF
clone_size: NA; v_call: TRBV5-5; cdr3_length: 15; d_call: TRBD2; j_call: TRBJ2-7; cdr3_nt: TGTGCCAGCAGCGAGGGACTAGCGGGGGGCTACGAGCAGTACTTC; cdr3_aa: CASSEGLAGGYEQYF
clone_size: NA; v_call: TRBV7-9; cdr3_length: 12; d_call: NA; j_call: TRBJ2-7; cdr3_nt: TGTGCCAGCAGCTTATTGGGCTACGAGCAGTACTTC; cdr3_aa: CASSLLGYEQYF
clone_size: NA; v_call: TRBV6-5; cdr3_length: 15; d_call: TRBD2; j_call: TRBJ2-1; cdr3_nt: TGTGCCAGCAGGGTGGGACTAGCGGTTTACAATGAGCAGTTCTTC; cdr3_aa: CASRVGLAVYNEQFF
clone_size: once; v_call: TRBV23-1; cdr3_length: 15; d_call: NA; j_call: TRBJ1-6; cdr3_nt: TGCGCCAGCAGTCCCTCGGGACAAGCAAATTCACCCCTCCACTTT; cdr3_aa: CASSPSGQANSPLHF
clone_size: NA; v_call: TRBV5-1; cdr3_length: 14; d_call: NA; j_call: TRBJ2-2; cdr3_nt: TGCGCCAGCAGCTTGGGAGGGGCCCCCGGGGAGCTGTTTTTT; cdr3_aa: CASSLGGAPGELFF
clone_size: NA; v_call: TRBV23-1; cdr3_length: 11; d_call: NA; j_call: TRBJ1-1; cdr3_nt: TGCGCCAGCAGTCAAGGGACAGAAGCTTTCTTT; cdr3_aa: CASSQGTEAFF
clone_size: NA; v_call: TRBV11-2; cdr3_length: 14; d_call: NA; j_call: TRBJ2-7; cdr3_nt: TGTGCCAGCAGCCCCCGAAGCAGGGCCGGCGAGCAGTACTTC; cdr3_aa: CASSPRSRAGEQYF
clone_size: NA; v_call: TRBV7-8; cdr3_length: 17; d_call: TRBD2; j_call: TRBJ2-2; cdr3_nt: TGTGCCAGCAGCTTAAGCGTCCGCGGGAGAGGCACCGGGGAGCTGTTTTTT; cdr3_aa: CASSLSVRGRGTGELFF
clone_size: NA; v_call: TRBV3-1/TRBV3-2; cdr3_length: 17; d_call: TRBD1; j_call: TRBJ2-1; cdr3_nt: TGTGCCAGCAGCCAAGGATTGGGACAGGGGCTTGTAAATGAGCAGTTCTTC; cdr3_aa: CASSQGLGQGLVNEQFF
clone_size: NA; v_call: TRBV19; cdr3_length: 14; d_call: NA; j_call: TRBJ2-2; cdr3_nt: TGTGCCAGTAGTTTCAGGGGACTTCTTGGGGAGCTGTTTTTT; cdr3_aa: CASSFRGLLGELFF
clone_size: NA; v_call: TRBV6-4; cdr3_length: 13; d_call: TRBD1; j_call: TRBJ1-2; cdr3_nt: TGTGCCAGCAGTCCCGGGACAGAAGGTGGCTACACCTTC; cdr3_aa: CASSPGTEGGYTF
clone_size: NA; v_call: TRBV30; cdr3_length: 17; d_call: TRBD2; j_call: TRBJ2-1; cdr3_nt: TGTGCCTGGAGTATAGGGAAGGCTAGCGGAACCTACAATGAGCAGTTCTTC; cdr3_aa: CAWSIGKASGTYNEQFF
clone_size: once; v_call: TRBV7-6; cdr3_length: 16; d_call: NA; j_call: TRBJ2-1; cdr3_nt: TGTGCCAGCAGCTTAGCGGGGGATCCCTCCTACAATGAGCAGTTCTTC; cdr3_aa: CASSLAGDPSYNEQFF
clone_size: NA; v_call: TRBV2; cdr3_length: 15; d_call: NA; j_call: TRBJ2-3; cdr3_nt: TGTGCCAGCAGTGAATCGGGACTTAGCACAGATACGCAGTATTTT; cdr3_aa: CASSESGLSTDTQYF
clone_size: NA; v_call: TRBV7-2; cdr3_length: 13; d_call: NA; j_call: TRBJ1-1; cdr3_nt: TGTGCCAGCAGCTTAGTTGGGGGACAAGAAGCTTTCTTT; cdr3_aa: CASSLVGGQEAFF
clone_size: NA; v_call: TRBV11-2; cdr3_length: 13; d_call: NA; j_call: TRBJ1-5; cdr3_nt: TGTGCCAGCAGCTTAGGGCAGCGTAGCCCCCAGCATTTT; cdr3_aa: CASSLGQRSPQHF